The T cell receptor beta chain described here comes from a study of early T cells in non-severe SARS-CoV-2 infection. In its sample, this clonotype was seen many times. The CDR3 consists of 13 residues. In germline, CDR1 is MNHEY, CDR2 SMNVEV (reference sequence). V gave up 2 bases and J gave up 4 bases, with 8 bases separating them. TCRdb re-analysed the 5' RACE reads in MiXCR, keeping a single row per CDR3 protein. Among some 98,000 distinct CDR3 sequences listed, 16% were seen once. The specimen sequenced was whole blood. The sequence came from an adult who was a healthcare worker with PCR-confirmed SARS-CoV-2 infection or an uninfected control (not recorded which). The chain employs TRBV27 and TRBJ1-2, with unresolved D. The CDR3 protein is CASSLGQFYGYTF. The CDR3 nucleotides read TGTGCCAGCAGTTTAGGGCAGTTCTATGGCTACACCTTC.